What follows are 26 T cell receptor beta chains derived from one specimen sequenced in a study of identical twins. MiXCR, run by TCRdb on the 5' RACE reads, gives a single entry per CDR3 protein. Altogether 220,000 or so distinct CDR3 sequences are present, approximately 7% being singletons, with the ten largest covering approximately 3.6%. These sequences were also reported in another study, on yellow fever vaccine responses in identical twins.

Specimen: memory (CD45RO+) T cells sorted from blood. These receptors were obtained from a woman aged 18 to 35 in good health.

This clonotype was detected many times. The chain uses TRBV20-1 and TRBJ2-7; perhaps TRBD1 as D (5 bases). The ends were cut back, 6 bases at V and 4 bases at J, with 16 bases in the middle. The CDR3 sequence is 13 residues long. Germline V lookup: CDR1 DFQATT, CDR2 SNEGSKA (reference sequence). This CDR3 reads CSARPLQGYEQYF. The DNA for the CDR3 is TGCAGTGCCCGGCCCCTGCAGGGTTACGAGCAGTACTTC.

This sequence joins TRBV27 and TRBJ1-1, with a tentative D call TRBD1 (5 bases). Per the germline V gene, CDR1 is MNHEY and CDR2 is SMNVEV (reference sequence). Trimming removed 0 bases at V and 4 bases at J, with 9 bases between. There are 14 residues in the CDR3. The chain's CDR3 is CASSLSRVVTEAFF. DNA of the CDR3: TGTGCCAGCAGTTTATCCAGGGTCGTCACTGAAGCTTTCTTT.

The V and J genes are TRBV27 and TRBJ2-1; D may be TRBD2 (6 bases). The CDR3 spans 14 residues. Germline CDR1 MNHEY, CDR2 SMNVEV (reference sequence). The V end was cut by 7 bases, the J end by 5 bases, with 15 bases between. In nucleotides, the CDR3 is TGTGCCAGCACCCTCGGGGGTTCCCACAATGAGCAGTTCTTC. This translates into CASTLGGSHNEQFF.

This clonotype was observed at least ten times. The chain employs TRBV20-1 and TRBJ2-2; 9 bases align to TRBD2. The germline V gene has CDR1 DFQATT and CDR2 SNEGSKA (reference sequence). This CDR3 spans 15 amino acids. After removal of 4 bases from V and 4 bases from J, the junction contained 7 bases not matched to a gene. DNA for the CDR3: TGCAGTGCTAAGCGGCGGGGGGGCGGCACCGGGGAGCTGTTTTTT. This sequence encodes CSAKRRGGGTGELFF.

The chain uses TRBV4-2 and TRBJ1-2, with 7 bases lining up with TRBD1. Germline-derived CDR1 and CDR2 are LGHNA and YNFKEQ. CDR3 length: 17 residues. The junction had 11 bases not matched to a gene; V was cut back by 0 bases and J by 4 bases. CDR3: CASSQDEGAIEPYGYTF. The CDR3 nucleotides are TGTGCCAGCAGCCAAGATGAGGGGGCCATCGAGCCCTATGGCTACACCTTC.

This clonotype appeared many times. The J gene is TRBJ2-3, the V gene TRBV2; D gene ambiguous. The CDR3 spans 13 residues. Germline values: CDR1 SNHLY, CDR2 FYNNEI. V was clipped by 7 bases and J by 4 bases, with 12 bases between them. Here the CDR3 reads CASTWIGSDTQYF. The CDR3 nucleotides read TGTGCCAGCACATGGATTGGTTCAGATACGCAGTATTTT.

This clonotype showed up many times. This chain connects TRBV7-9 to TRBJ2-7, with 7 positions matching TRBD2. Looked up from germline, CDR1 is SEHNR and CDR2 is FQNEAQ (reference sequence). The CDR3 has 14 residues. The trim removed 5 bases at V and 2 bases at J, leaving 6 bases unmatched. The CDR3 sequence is CASSLGGLAYEQYF. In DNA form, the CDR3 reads TGTGCCAGCAGCCTAGGCGGACTAGCCTACGAGCAGTACTTC. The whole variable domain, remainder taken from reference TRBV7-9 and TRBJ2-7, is DTGVSQNPRHKITKRGQNVTFRCDPISEHNRLYWYRQTLGQGPEFLTYFQNEAQLEKSRLLSDRFSAERPKGSFSTLEIQRTEQGDSAMYLCASSLGGLAYEQYFGPGTRLTVT.

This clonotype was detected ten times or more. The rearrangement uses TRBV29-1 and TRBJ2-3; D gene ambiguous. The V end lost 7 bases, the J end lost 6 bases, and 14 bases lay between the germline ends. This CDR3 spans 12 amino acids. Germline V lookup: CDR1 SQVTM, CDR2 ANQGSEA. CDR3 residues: CSAASVPDTQYF. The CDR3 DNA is TGCAGCGCTGCGTCCGTCCCGGATACGCAGTATTTT.

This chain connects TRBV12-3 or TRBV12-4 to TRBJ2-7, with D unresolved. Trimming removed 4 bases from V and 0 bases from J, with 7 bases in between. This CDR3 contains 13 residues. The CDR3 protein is CASSYSISYEQYF. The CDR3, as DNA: TGTGCCAGCAGTTACAGTATCTCCTACGAGCAGTACTTC.

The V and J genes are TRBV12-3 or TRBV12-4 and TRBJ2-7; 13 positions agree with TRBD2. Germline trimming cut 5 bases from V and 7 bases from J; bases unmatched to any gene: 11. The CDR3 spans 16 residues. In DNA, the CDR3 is TGTGCCAGCAGTCCGACTAGCGGGAGGTTCTCGGGGGAGCAGTACTTC. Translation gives CASSPTSGRFSGEQYF.

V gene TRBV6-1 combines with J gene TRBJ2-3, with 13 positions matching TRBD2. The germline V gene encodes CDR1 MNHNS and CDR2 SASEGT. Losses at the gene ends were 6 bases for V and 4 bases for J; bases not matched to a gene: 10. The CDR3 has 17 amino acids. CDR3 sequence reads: CASSLGLAGRFADTQYF. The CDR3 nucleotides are TGTGCCAGCAGCTTGGGACTAGCGGGGAGATTCGCAGATACGCAGTATTTT.

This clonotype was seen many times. In DNA, the CDR3 is TGTGCCAGCAGCCAAGATGAGGGCAGGGGAGAAGCTTTCTTT. Its translation is CASSQDEGRGEAFF. The V gene is TRBV3-1, the J gene TRBJ1-1, with D possibly being TRBD1 (6 bases). Germline values: CDR1 LGHDT, CDR2 YNNKEL (reference sequence). This CDR3 comprises 14 residues. The ends were cut back, 0 bases at V and 8 bases at J, with 13 bases in the middle.

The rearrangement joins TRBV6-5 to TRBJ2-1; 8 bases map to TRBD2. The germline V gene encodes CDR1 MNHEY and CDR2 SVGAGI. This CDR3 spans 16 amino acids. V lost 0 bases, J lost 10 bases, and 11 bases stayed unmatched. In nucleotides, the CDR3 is TGTGCCAGCAGTTACTCGCCCAGCGGGAGTTACAGCGAGCAGTTCTTC. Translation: CASSYSPSGSYSEQFF.

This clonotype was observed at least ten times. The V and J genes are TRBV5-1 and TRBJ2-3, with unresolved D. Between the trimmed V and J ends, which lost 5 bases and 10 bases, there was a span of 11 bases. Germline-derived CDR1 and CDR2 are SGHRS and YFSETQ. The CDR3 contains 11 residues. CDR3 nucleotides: TGCGCCAGCAGGACCCAAAGCGCGCAGTATTTT. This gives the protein CASRTQSAQYF.

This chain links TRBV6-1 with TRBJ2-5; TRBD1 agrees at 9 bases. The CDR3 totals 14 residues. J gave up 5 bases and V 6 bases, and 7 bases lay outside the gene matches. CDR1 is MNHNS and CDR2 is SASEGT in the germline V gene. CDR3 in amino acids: CASSLQGAGETQYF. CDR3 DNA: TGTGCCAGCAGCCTACAGGGGGCTGGGGAGACCCAGTACTTC.

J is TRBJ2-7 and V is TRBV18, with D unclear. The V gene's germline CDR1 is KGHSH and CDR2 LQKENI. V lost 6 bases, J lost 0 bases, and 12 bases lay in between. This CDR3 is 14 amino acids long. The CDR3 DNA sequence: TGTGCCAGCTCCCTTTGGGCGAGCTCCTACGAGCAGTACGTC. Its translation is CASSLWASSYEQYV.

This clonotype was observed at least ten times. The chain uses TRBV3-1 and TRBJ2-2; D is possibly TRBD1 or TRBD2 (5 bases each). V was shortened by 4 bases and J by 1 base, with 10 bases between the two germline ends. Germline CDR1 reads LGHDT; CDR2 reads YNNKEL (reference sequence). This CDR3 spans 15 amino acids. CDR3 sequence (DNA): TGTGCCAGCAGCCTGGGGACGGTGAACACCGGGGAGCTGTTTTTT. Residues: CASSLGTVNTGELFF.

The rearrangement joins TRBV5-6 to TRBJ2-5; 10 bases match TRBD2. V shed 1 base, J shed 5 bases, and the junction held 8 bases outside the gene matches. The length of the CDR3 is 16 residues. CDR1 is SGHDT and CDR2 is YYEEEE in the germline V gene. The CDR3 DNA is TGTGCCAGCAGCTTGCCTAGCGGGAGAAAAGGGGAGACCCAGTACTTC. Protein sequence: CASSLPSGRKGETQYF. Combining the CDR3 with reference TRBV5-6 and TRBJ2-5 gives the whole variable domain DAGVTQSPTHLIKTRGQQVTLRCSPKSGHDTVSWYQQALGQGPQFIFQYYEEEERQRGNFPDRFSGHQFPNYSSELNVNALLLGDSALYLCASSLPSGRKGETQYFGPGTRLLVL.

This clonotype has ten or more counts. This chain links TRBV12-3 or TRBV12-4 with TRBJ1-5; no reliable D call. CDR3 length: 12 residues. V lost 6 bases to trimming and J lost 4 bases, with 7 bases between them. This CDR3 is CASSLQNQPQHF. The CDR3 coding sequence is TGTGCCAGCAGCTTACAAAATCAGCCCCAGCATTTT.

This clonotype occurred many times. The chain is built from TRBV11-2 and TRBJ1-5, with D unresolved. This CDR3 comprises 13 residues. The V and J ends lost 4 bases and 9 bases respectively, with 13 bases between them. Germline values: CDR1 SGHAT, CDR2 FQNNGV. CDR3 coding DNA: TGTGCCAGCAGCTCCTACCTAGACGGGCCCCAGCATTTT. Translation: CASSSYLDGPQHF.

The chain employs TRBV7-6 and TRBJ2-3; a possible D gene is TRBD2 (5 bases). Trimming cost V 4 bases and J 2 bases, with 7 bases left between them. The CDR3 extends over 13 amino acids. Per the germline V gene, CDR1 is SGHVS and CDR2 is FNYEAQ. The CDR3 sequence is CASSSRDTDTQYF. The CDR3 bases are TGTGCCAGCAGCTCGAGGGACACAGATACGCAGTATTTT.

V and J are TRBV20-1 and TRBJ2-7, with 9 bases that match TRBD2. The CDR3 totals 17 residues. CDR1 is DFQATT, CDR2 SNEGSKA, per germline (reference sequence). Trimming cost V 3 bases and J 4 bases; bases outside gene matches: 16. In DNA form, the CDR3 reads TGCAGTGCTAGTCAGGCCACCGGCGGGAGGGCCAGGTACGAGCAGTACTTC. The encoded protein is CSASQATGGRARYEQYF.

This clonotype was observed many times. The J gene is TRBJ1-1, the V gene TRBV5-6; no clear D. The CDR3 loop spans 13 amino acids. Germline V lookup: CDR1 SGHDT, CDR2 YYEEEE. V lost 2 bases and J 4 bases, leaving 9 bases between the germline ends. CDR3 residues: CASSFYGGTEAFF. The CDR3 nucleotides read TGTGCCAGCAGCTTCTACGGAGGCACTGAAGCTTTCTTT.

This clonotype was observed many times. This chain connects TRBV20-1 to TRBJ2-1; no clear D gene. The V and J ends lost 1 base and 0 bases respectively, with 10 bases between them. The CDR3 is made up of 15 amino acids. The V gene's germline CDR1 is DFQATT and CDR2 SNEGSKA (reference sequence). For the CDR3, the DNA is TGCAGTGCTAGAGTAGGCAGCAACTCCTACAATGAGCAGTTCTTC. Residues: CSARVGSNSYNEQFF.

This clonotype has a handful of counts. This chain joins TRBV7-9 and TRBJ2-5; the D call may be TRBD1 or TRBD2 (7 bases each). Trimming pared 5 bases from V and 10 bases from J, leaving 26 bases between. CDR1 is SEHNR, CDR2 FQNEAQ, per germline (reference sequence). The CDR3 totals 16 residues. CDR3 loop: CASSPGQAGLLTDQYF. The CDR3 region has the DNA TGTGCCAGCAGCCCCGGACAGGCGGGACTATTAACAGACCAGTACTTC.

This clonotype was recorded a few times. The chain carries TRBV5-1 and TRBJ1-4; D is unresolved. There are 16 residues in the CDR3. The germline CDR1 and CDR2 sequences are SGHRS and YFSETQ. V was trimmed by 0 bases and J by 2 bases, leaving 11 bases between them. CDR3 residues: CASSLGQLWTNEKLFF. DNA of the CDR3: TGCGCCAGCAGCTTGGGGCAGCTTTGGACTAATGAAAAACTGTTTTTT.